Listed here are 12 T cell receptor beta chains from one sample, sequenced in a study of beta chain features in type 1 diabetes. Expressed TCRB transcripts were sequenced after all isolated RNA was converted to cDNA. TCRdb's table, derived via immunoSEQ multiplex PCR, lists solely in-frame clones and lacks some. The sample consists of 300,000 to 350,000 clones, 14% of them appearing once. The specimen was central memory CD4+ T cells from blood. The receptors were sampled from a man younger than 40 in good health.

This clone was counted only a few times. CDR3 sequence (DNA): TGTGCCAGCAGTCCGGACAGGGAAAGCCATGGCTACACCTTC. Amino acids: CASSPDRESHGYTF. The chain has TRBV6-5 and TRBJ1-2; 8 bases are shared with TRBD1. The CDR3 covers 14 residues. Unmatched junction bases numbered 8, after V lost 5 bases and J lost 6 bases. Germline V gene data show CDR1 as MNHEY and CDR2 as SVGAGI.

The sample holds a few counts of this clone. The chain employs TRBV5-1 and TRBJ2-7; 7 bases line up with TRBD2. Germline lookup yields CDR1 SGHRS and CDR2 YFSETQ. The CDR3 extends over 15 amino acids. Trimming at V came to 2 bases and at J to 4 bases, leaving 9 bases not matched to a gene. The chain's CDR3 is CASSFSEGGRYEQYF. CDR3 coding DNA: TGCGCCAGCAGCTTCTCTGAGGGAGGGCGGTACGAGCAGTACTTC.

This clone was observed a handful of times. The rearrangement links TRBV5-1 to TRBJ2-5; 12 bases match TRBD1. The CDR3 has 16 amino acids. Trimming removed 4 bases from V and 3 bases from J; junction bases left unmatched: 7. Germline assignment: CDR1 SGHRS and CDR2 YFSETQ. CDR3 amino acids: CASSPRDRGLEETQYF. The CDR3 nucleotides read TGCGCCAGCAGCCCAAGGGACAGGGGGCTGGAAGAGACCCAGTACTTC.

This clone turned up a few times. The J gene is TRBJ1-2, the V gene TRBV7-9; unclear D gene. The V gene's germline CDR1 is SEHNR and CDR2 FQNEAQ (reference sequence). The CDR3 spans 11 residues. V lost 3 bases, J lost 6 bases, and 5 bases lay in between. CDR3 amino acids: CASSFLHGYTF. The CDR3, as DNA: TGTGCCAGCAGCTTTTTACATGGCTACACCTTC.

This clone has only a few counts. The chain recombines TRBV5-4 with TRBJ2-3; no clear D gene. Per the germline V gene, CDR1 is SGHNT and CDR2 is YYREEE (reference sequence). The CDR3 sequence is 12 residues long. V lost 1 base, J lost 4 bases, and 4 bases lay in between. The CDR3 here is CASSLIADTQYF. In nucleotides, the CDR3 is TGTGCCAGCAGCTTGATCGCAGATACGCAGTATTTT.

This clone was observed a few times. The gene calls are TRBV2 and TRBJ1-5; 7 positions match TRBD1. The germline V gene has CDR1 SNHLY and CDR2 FYNNEI. CDR3 length: 14 residues. V was clipped by 4 bases and J by 7 bases; unmatched bases: 7. CDR3 in DNA: TGTGCCAGCAGTGGACAGGGAGGATCGCAGCCCCAGCATTTT. Translating gives CASSGQGGSQPQHF.

Only a few counts were recorded for this clone. The chain couples TRBV2 to TRBJ2-5; possible D gene TRBD2, 6 bases. CDR1 and CDR2 (germline): SNHLY, FYNNEI. The CDR3 is made up of 13 amino acids. V was clipped by 6 bases and J by 4 bases, with 12 bases between them. For the CDR3, the DNA is TGTGCCAGCAGGGGACTCACGATAGAGACCCAGTACTTC. As protein: CASRGLTIETQYF.

In its sample, this clone was seen a few times. V usage is TRBV7-2 and J usage is TRBJ2-3; D gene unclear. Germline CDR1 reads SGHTA; CDR2 reads FQGNSA. This CDR3 contains 11 residues. The V gene lost 10 bases and the J gene lost 1 base, with 6 bases spanning the gap. CDR3 sequence reads: CATTRTDTQYF. The CDR3 DNA is TGTGCCACTACACGCACAGATACGCAGTATTTT.

This sequence joins TRBV6-5 and TRBJ1-5; weak D call: TRBD1 (5 bases). Trimming cost V 6 bases and J 4 bases, with 13 bases left between them. This CDR3 has 14 residues. Germline V gene lookup returns CDR1 MNHEY and CDR2 SVGAGI. Here the CDR3 reads CASRPGRSNQPQHF. Here the CDR3 DNA reads TGTGCCAGCAGGCCGGGACGGAGTAATCAGCCCCAGCATTTT.

The V and J genes are TRBV19 and TRBJ2-2; 7 nucleotides align to TRBD2. This CDR3 spans 15 amino acids. With 3 bases clipped from V and 4 bases from J, the junction kept 5 bases outside the gene matches. Germline V gives CDR1 LNHDA, CDR2 SQIVND (reference sequence). The DNA for the CDR3 is TGTGCCAGTAGTATTCGGCTAGCGGTCACCGGGGAGCTGTTTTTT. Its protein is CASSIRLAVTGELFF. Based on the CDR3 plus reference TRBV19 and TRBJ2-2, the full variable domain is DGGITQSPKYLFRKEGQNVTLSCEQNLNHDAMYWYRQDPGQGLRLIYYSQIVNDFQKGDIAEGYSVSREKKESFPLTVTSAQKNPTAFYLCASSIRLAVTGELFFGEGSRLTVL.

This clone was detected only a few times. V and J are TRBV5-3 and TRBJ1-2; D unclear. TRBV5-3 has ORF status, its function being uncertain. The V and J ends lost 2 bases and 2 bases respectively, with 10 bases between them. The CDR3 sequence is 14 residues long. The CDR3 reads CARSLIATNYGYTF. The DNA of the CDR3 is TGTGCCAGAAGCTTAATTGCGACAAACTATGGCTACACCTTC.

Remarks on this clone: Other DNA variants within this sample encode the same CDR3. The rearrangement links TRBV7-2 to TRBJ2-1, with D maybe TRBD2 (5 bases). The CDR3 extends over 15 amino acids. The germline gives CDR1 SGHTA, CDR2 FQGNSA. V shed 2 bases and J shed 0 bases, with 8 bases lying between them. The CDR3 DNA sequence: TGTGCCAGCAGCTTATCGGGGAGCTCCTACAATGAGCAGTTCTTC. Translation: CASSLSGSSYNEQFF.